The present T cell receptor (beta chain) was sequenced within a study of blood T cell repertoires in COVID-19 (dated by TCRdb to the early 2020s). For the wider study: Collaborator samples came from the United States, Italy and Spain and covered acute and convalescent phases of COVID-19. Where available, HLA class I and class II types were obtained from metadata supplied by the sample provider rather than from assay-based typing. The repertoires were released in a freely available public database meant as a resource for research on the immune response to SARS-CoV-2. Subjects who had been exposed to COVID-19, were actively infected with it, or had recovered from it provided the deeply sampled blood TCRbeta repertoires that made up the dataset. The prospective study material was composed of cDNA or gDNA derived from T cells, B-cell-depleted T cells, or PBMCs. Nearly every sample came with metadata listing a de-identified subject ID, COVID-19 status, age in years and sex. The samples were drawn from two sources: the first 160 participants of the ongoing ImmuneRACE study, and 1,200 or so subjects contributed by 6 global collaborators. The study at large found these results: How much clinical and demographic metadata was included differed by source and by participant, and the metadata was provided uncurated.

TCRbeta CDR3 regions were amplified from genomic DNA by means of the immunoSEQ Assay, a bias-controlled multiplex PCR. On the authors' methods: Within the assay, amplification of reference gene primers was used to estimate how many nucleated cells each sample contained. Sequence reads were collapsed and filtered to measure the absolute abundance of every unique TCRbeta CDR3 rearrangement. For each sample, productive Simpson clonality was calculated by taking the square root of Simpson's diversity index across productive rearrangements. TCRdb's version of the immuneACCESS table is confined to in-frame rearrangements and falls short of the full clone set. An unresolved V gene accounts for under half of the shortfall where checked; the remainder is of unknown origin. D and trimming were read from the DNA, whereas the V and J calls and clone size are those reported in that table. This sample comprises approximately 70,000 clones, approximately 88% of them detected only once. The ten largest clones take up just over 5% of the sample.

Each collaborating institution followed its own protocols to collect whole blood in K2EDTA tubes. For TCRbeta analysis, collaborators shipped samples in one of three forms: frozen whole blood, isolated PBMCs, or DNA extracted from either of those sample types. A single count supports this clone. Its antigen is currently not known. No quality values exist for individual bases; no much larger clone is one base distant. The sample contains more than one DNA sequence encoding this CDR3. Taken from the germline V gene, the CDR1 and CDR2 loops are SGHRS and YFSETQ. Unmatched junction bases come to 2, with V trimmed by 2 bases and J by 1 base. The CDR3 numbers 14 residues from cysteine through phenylalanine. Just CDR3 DNA is preserved here, 42 bases in frame from base 1.

The receptor comes from a human donor in a cohort sampled during active COVID-19. The sample consisted of peripheral blood. This chain is built from TRBV5-1 and TRBJ1-1, and 7 junctional nucleotides match TRBD1. CDR3 reads: CASSLGTANTEAFF. The DNA sequence reads TGCGCCAGCAGCTTAGGGACAGCGAACACTGAAGCTTTCTTT.